The clone carrying this TCR beta chain was seen only a few times. Its antigen is still unknown. Germline CDR1 and CDR2: MDHEN and SYDVKM. The V and J ends lost 6 bases and 1 base respectively, with 4 bases between them. CDR3 length: 13 residues. These newly diagnosed stage II-IVA oral cavity squamous cell carcinoma patients had no prior systemic or radiation treatment. The patients had HPV-negative, locally advanced oral cavity squamous cell carcinoma. No culture or expansion preceded analysis of these blood cells. These data are taken from a study of neoadjuvant anti-PD-1 for oral cavity cancer. General study results and limits: Pretreatment Treg/Th17 ratio correlated inversely with post-treatment tumor clonality.

The table came from immunoSEQ multiplex PCR; TCRdb's copy has only in-frame clones and leaves some out. Of 15,000 to 20,000 clones listed, under 75% are singletons. This chain links TRBV28 with TRBJ2-6; D remains ambiguous. The sample in question was PBMCs, obtained before nivolumab (anti-PD-1) treatment. The clonotype originates from a person aged 40-85 years with oral cavity squamous cell carcinoma. The DNA of the CDR3 is TGTGCCAGCAGACCGTCTGGGGCCAACGTCCTGACTTTC. The encoded protein is CASRPSGANVLTF.